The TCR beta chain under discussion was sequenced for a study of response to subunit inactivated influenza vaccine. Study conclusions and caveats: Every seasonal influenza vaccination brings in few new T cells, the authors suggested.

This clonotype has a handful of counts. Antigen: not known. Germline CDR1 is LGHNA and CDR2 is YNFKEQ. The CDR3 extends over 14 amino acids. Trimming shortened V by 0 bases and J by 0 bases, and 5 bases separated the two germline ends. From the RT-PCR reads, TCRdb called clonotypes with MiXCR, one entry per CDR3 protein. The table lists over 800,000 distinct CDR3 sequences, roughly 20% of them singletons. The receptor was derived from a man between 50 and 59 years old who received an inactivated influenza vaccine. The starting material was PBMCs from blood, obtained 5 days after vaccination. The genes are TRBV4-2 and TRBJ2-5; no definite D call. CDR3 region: CASSQDGHQETQYF. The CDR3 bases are TGTGCCAGCAGCCAAGACGGACACCAAGAGACCCAGTACTTC.